This T cell receptor beta chain is drawn from a study of shared clonotypes between healthy human individuals. Study details: CD8 memory received one plate per donor, CD8 naive two, CD4 memory three and CD4 naive three.

Donors were healthy HIV-negative adults without recent acute infections or vaccinations. A CD45RA-negative memory subset and a CD45RA+ naive subset were separated from the CD4+ cells. Trimming left V 3 bases short and J 5 bases short, with 18 bases between. The CDR3 covers 15 residues. In germline, CDR1 is SGHRS, CDR2 YFSETQ. Study-level points and caveats: Non-shared clonotypes had lower generation probabilities than clonotypes shared by all four sorted-subset donors.

Assay used: immunoSEQ multiplex PCR; TCRdb lists only in-frame clones, some missing. The profile shows roughly 2.4 million clones, nearly 97% of them singletons. Concerning this clone itself: Its antigen is undetermined.

The sequence was obtained from a man aged 18 to 30 in good health. Sequenced input: naive CD4+ T cells sorted from blood. Subset meaning: CD45RA+ positively selected. The chain has TRBV5-1 and TRBJ2-7, with D tentatively TRBD1 or TRBD2 (5 bases each). CDR3 DNA: TGCGCCAGCAGCTGGGGAGCGTCGGGGCGCGACGAGCAGTACTTC. It is translated as CASSWGASGRDEQYF.